The 6 T cell receptor beta chains presented below share a single source sample, sequenced in a study of T-cell memory formation after mild COVID-19. TCRdb recomputed calls from the 5' RACE reads with MiXCR, one row per CDR3 protein. The sample consists of a few hundred thousand distinct CDR3 sequences, 15% to 20% of them appearing once. The specimen sequenced was PBMCs or a T cell subset sorted from them (not recorded which). The receptors were sampled from a man aged 18 to 30 who had mild COVID-19 (a few samples of this study predate the infection). Cell type and time point are not known.

The chain uses TRBV7-2 and TRBJ1-2; no clear D. The germline gives CDR1 SGHTA, CDR2 FQGNSA. CDR3 length: 12 amino acids. The V end was cut by 1 base, the J end by 6 bases, with 6 bases between. The CDR3 sequence: CASSLDRHGYTF. As DNA, the CDR3 is TGTGCCAGCAGCTTAGACAGACATGGCTACACCTTC.

This clonotype occurred a few times. The J gene is TRBJ2-7, the V gene TRBV7-9; the match to TRBD1 covers 9 bases. V shed 5 bases, J shed 2 bases, and the junction held 7 bases outside the gene matches. CDR3 length: 15 residues. The germline V gene has CDR1 SEHNR and CDR2 FQNEAQ (reference sequence). The CDR3 nucleotides read TGTGCCAGCAGCCGATCCGGGACAGGGCCCTACGAGCAGTACTTC. Its protein product is CASSRSGTGPYEQYF.

J is TRBJ2-5 and V is TRBV4-3, with D possibly matching TRBD2 (5 bases). V lost 0 bases and J 5 bases, leaving 13 bases between the germline ends. The germline gives CDR1 LGHNA, CDR2 YSLEER. The CDR3 has 15 amino acids. Written as DNA, the CDR3 is TGCGCCAGCAGCCAAGATCCCGGGGTTAGCGAGACCCAGTACTTC. As protein: CASSQDPGVSETQYF.

There are a few counts of this clonotype. V and J are TRBV5-1 and TRBJ2-5, with D uncertain. Looked up from germline, CDR1 is SGHRS and CDR2 is YFSETQ. Trimming shortened V by 6 bases and J by 5 bases, and 20 bases separated the two germline ends. The CDR3 has 15 amino acids. The CDR3 is CASNSGRATSETQYF. The CDR3 DNA follows: TGCGCCAGCAACTCCGGACGGGCCACATCGGAGACCCAGTACTTC.

This clonotype came up a few times. This rearrangement joins TRBV12-3 or TRBV12-4 to TRBJ1-2; D unresolved. The CDR3 consists of 11 residues. V lost 2 bases and J lost 8, with 6 bases in between. The CDR3 DNA sequence: TGTGCCAGCAGTTTAATTGGCGGCTACACCTTC. Protein: CASSLIGGYTF.

This clonotype has more than one count but fewer than ten. J is TRBJ2-3 and V is TRBV12-3 or TRBV12-4; 9 nucleotides agree with TRBD2. With V trimmed by 7 bases and J by 3 bases, 5 bases remained unmatched. The CDR3 sequence is 14 residues long. Here the CDR3 reads CASIAGGPTDTQYF. CDR3 DNA sequence: TGTGCCAGCATCGCGGGGGGGCCTACAGATACGCAGTATTTT.